Below are 3 T cell receptor beta chains sequenced from a single sample in a study of OX40 agonist ivuxolimab in advanced cancers. TCRdb's table, derived via immunoSEQ multiplex PCR, lists solely in-frame clones and lacks some. The table records tens of thousands of clones, roughly nine tenths of them present only once. Material: CD4+ or CD8+ T cells sorted from blood, obtained in a trial of the OX40 agonist ivuxolimab. These receptors came from an adult with an advanced solid tumor such as melanoma, head and neck, liver or kidney cancer.

This chain connects TRBV30 to TRBJ1-2; TRBD1 agrees at 7 bases. Germline V gene sequence: CDR1 GTSNPN, CDR2 SVGIG (reference sequence). The CDR3 totals 14 residues. J gave up 8 bases and V 3 bases, and 12 bases lay outside the gene matches. CDR3 region: CAWSSGGIAGGYTF. CDR3 in DNA: TGTGCCTGGAGCTCAGGGGGAATCGCGGGGGGCTACACCTTC.

The chain couples TRBV4-1 to TRBJ1-3; D not resolved. The CDR3 runs to 15 residues. Trimming removed 2 bases from V and 0 bases from J, with 8 bases in between. Germline V gene sequence: CDR1 MGHRA, CDR2 YSYEKL. CDR3 sequence (DNA): TGCGCCAGCAGCCAATTCGTAGGCTCTGGAAACACCATATATTTT. Translated, it gives CASSQFVGSGNTIYF.

This chain connects TRBV27 to TRBJ2-7, with TRBD2 matching over 8 bases. Losses at the gene ends were 3 bases for V and 0 bases for J; bases not matched to a gene: 4. CDR1 and CDR2 from the germline V gene are MNHEY and SMNVEV (reference sequence). This CDR3 is 15 amino acids long. The CDR3 coding sequence is TGTGCCAGCAGTTTTCTAGGACTAGCCTCCTACGAGCAGTACTTC. It yields the protein CASSFLGLASYEQYF.